A single sample gave rise to the 28 T cell receptor beta chains below, sequenced in a study of blood T cell repertoires in COVID-19. Here immunoSEQ multiplex PCR was the method, and the copy in TCRdb shows in-frame clones only, minus some. The repertoire consists of fewer than 50,000 clones, with nearly 90% occurring once and the leading ten covering roughly 4.8%. The specimen sequenced was peripheral blood. These receptors were collected from a man aged 55 to 70 with COVID-19, enrolled during active disease.

The J gene is TRBJ1-4, the V gene TRBV10-3; D is unclear. The germline gives CDR1 ENHRY, CDR2 SYGVKD. The CDR3 has 14 amino acids. V dropped 0 bases and J dropped 8 bases, with 10 bases sitting between them. CDR3 coding DNA: TGTGCCATCAGTGAGTCGCGGGCTGGGGAAAAACTGTTTTTT. Translation gives CAISESRAGEKLFF.

The chain has TRBV24-1 and TRBJ2-2; D is uncertain. V was cut by 6 bases and J by 4 bases, with 14 bases left in between. The CDR3 is 15 residues long. From germline, CDR1 is KGHDR and CDR2 SFDVKD. The CDR3 nucleotides are TGTGCCACCAGTAGCGCGACCCCGACCACCGGGGAGCTGTTTTTT. Protein sequence: CATSSATPTTGELFF.

The chain combines TRBV11-3 with TRBJ2-2; possible D gene TRBD1, 6 bases. Trimming removed 6 bases at V and 7 bases at J, with 12 bases between. The V gene's germline CDR1 is SGHNT and CDR2 YENEEA. This CDR3 spans 13 amino acids. In DNA, the CDR3 is TGTGCCAGCAGAACCAACAGGGACGGGGAGCTGTTTTTT. It specifies CASRTNRDGELFF.

This chain connects TRBV5-6 to TRBJ1-2; D is uncertain. Trimming cost V 0 bases and J 4 bases, with 10 bases left between them. The CDR3 consists of 14 residues. CDR1 SGHDT and CDR2 YYEEEE come from the germline V gene. CDR3 region: CASSLEAGGYGYTF. CDR3 coding DNA: TGTGCCAGCAGCTTGGAGGCAGGAGGCTATGGCTACACCTTC.

By sample share, this clone is medium-sized (0.01 to 0.1%). The chain links TRBV11-2 to TRBJ1-1; 9 bases line up with TRBD1. Per germline, CDR1 SGHAT and CDR2 FQNNGV. The J segment lost 11 bases and the V segment lost 4 bases, leaving 8 bases of the junction unmatched. The CDR3 contains 13 residues. The CDR3 reads CASSSSRDRDAFF. The CDR3 nucleotides are TGTGCCAGCAGCTCAAGCCGGGACAGGGATGCTTTCTTT.

This clone was observed a single time. This chain uses TRBV3-1 (or the pseudogene TRBV3-2) with TRBJ2-5, with D unclear. V lost 0 bases to trimming and J lost 0 bases, with 11 bases between them. CDR1 is LGHDT and CDR2 is YNNKEL in the germline V gene (reference sequence). The CDR3 runs 16 residues. The CDR3 is CASSQDQTDDQETQYF. The CDR3 region has the DNA TGTGCCAGCAGCCAAGATCAAACAGATGACCAAGAGACCCAGTACTTC.

V is TRBV30 and J is TRBJ2-1; 7 bases line up with TRBD1. V was clipped by 2 bases and J by 2 bases; unmatched bases: 3. Germline V gives CDR1 GTSNPN, CDR2 SVGIG (reference sequence). The CDR3 spans 14 residues. The CDR3 is CAWSPTGAYNEQFF. The CDR3 coding sequence is TGTGCCTGGAGTCCTACAGGGGCCTACAATGAGCAGTTCTTC.

V gene TRBV21-1 combines with J gene TRBJ2-5; the listed D gene, TRBD2, was not tested against the DNA. TRBV21-1 is a documented pseudogene. The CDR3 extends over 15 amino acids. CDR3 sequence: CASSKAGLAEETQYF. The CDR3 nucleotides read TGTGCCAGCAGCAAAGCAGGACTAGCGGAAGAGACCCAGTACTTC.

This chain connects TRBV4-3 to TRBJ1-1; D gene ambiguous. Trimming pared 3 bases from V and 8 bases from J, leaving 16 bases between. CDR3 length: 14 residues. From germline, CDR1 is LGHNA and CDR2 YSLEER. The DNA for the CDR3 is TGCGCCAGCAGCCAGACTAGGGTTTCTCTAGAAGCTTTCTTT. Translation: CASSQTRVSLEAFF.

The rearrangement joins TRBV29-1 to TRBJ2-7, with TRBD1 as a possible D gene (5 bases). The germline V and J ends were trimmed by 5 bases and 6 bases, with 20 bases remaining between them. This CDR3 contains 14 residues. From germline, CDR1 is SQVTM and CDR2 ANQGSEA. The CDR3 DNA reads TGCAGCGTTTCCGCCCGGCAGGGTGGAGTCGAGCAGTACTTC. Translation gives CSVSARQGGVEQYF.

V usage is TRBV21-1 and J usage is TRBJ1-2; TRBD1 is the table's D call and was not checked against the DNA. TRBV21-1 is an annotated pseudogene. This CDR3 has 18 residues. Here the CDR3 DNA reads TGTGCCAGCAGCAATTGCATTAACAGGGGCGATAATCTCTATGGCTACACCTTC. Translated: CASSNCINRGDNLYGYTF.

This sequence joins TRBV13 and TRBJ2-7, with 7 nucleotides matching TRBD2. The germline V gene has CDR1 PRHDT and CDR2 FYEKMQ (reference sequence). The CDR3 runs 12 residues. Germline trimming cut 5 bases from V and 6 bases from J; bases unmatched to any gene: 4. This CDR3 is CASSKTSVEQYF. CDR3 sequence (DNA): TGTGCCAGCAGCAAAACTAGCGTCGAGCAGTACTTC.

The chain employs TRBV7-9 and TRBJ2-7; TRBD1 is a possible D gene (6 bases). Germline assignment: CDR1 SEHNR and CDR2 FQNEAQ (reference sequence). CDR3 length: 13 residues. V was cut by 5 bases and J by 7 bases, with 15 bases left in between. The CDR3 nucleotides are TGTGCCAGCAGCGCCCCAGGGGTGGGAGAGCAGTACTTC. Its protein product is CASSAPGVGEQYF.

The genes are TRBV7-2 and TRBJ1-1; no clear D gene. The germline V gene encodes CDR1 SGHTA and CDR2 FQGNSA. This CDR3 is 13 amino acids long. Trimming took 5 bases from V and 1 from J, leaving 8 bases between them. This CDR3 reads CASSVAGNTEAFF. CDR3 coding DNA: TGTGCCAGCAGCGTTGCAGGGAACACTGAAGCTTTCTTT. Drawing the rest from reference TRBV7-2 and TRBJ1-1, the complete variable domain is GAGVSQSPSNKVTEKGKDVELRCDPISGHTALYWYRQSLGQGLEFLIYFQGNSAPDKSGLPSDRFSAERTGGSVSTLTIQRTQQEDSAVYLCASSVAGNTEAFFGQGTRLTVV.

The rearrangement joins TRBV30 to TRBJ1-6; TRBD1 matches at 7 bases. Germline V lookup: CDR1 GTSNPN, CDR2 SVGIG (reference sequence). This CDR3 is built from 19 residues. With V trimmed by 2 bases and J by 12 bases, 25 bases remained unmatched. The CDR3 DNA reads TGTGCCTGGAGTAAACCCACCGGGACAGAATATAATTCGAAGGGACCCCTCCACTTT. Protein sequence: CAWSKPTGTEYNSKGPLHF.

This sequence joins TRBV18 and TRBJ2-6, with a weak D call TRBD2 (5 bases). V was shortened by 5 bases and J by 0 bases, with 8 bases between the two germline ends. The CDR3 spans 15 residues. Germline-derived CDR1 and CDR2 are KGHSH and LQKENI. CDR3 sequence (DNA): TGTGCCAGCTCAACTAGTCTCTCTGGGGCCAACGTCCTGACTTTC. Translation: CASSTSLSGANVLTF. Looking up the rest from reference TRBV18 and TRBJ2-6 gives the full variable domain: NAGVMQNPRHLVRRRGQEARLRCSPMKGHSHVYWYRQLPEEGLKFMVYLQKENIIDESGMPKERFSAEFPKEGPSILRIQQVVRGDSAAYFCASSTSLSGANVLTFGAGSRLTVL.

V is TRBV2 and J is TRBJ2-3; 13 bases align to TRBD2. The junction had 8 bases not matched to a gene; V was cut back by 6 bases and J by 2 bases. The CDR3 sequence is 17 residues long. From germline, CDR1 is SNHLY and CDR2 FYNNEI. CDR3 in amino acids: CASRVRGTSGTTDTQYF. The CDR3 bases are TGTGCCAGCAGGGTTAGGGGGACTAGCGGGACCACAGATACGCAGTATTTT. Full variable domain (remainder filled in from reference TRBV2 and TRBJ2-3): EPEVTQTPSHQVTQMGQEVILRCVPISNHLYFYWYRQILGQKVEFLVSFYNNEISEKSEIFDDQFSVERPDGSNFTLKIRSTKLEDSAMYFCASRVRGTSGTTDTQYFGPGTRLTVL.

The genes are TRBV6-5 and TRBJ1-2; D may be TRBD1 (5 bases). The CDR3 spans 14 residues. V was trimmed by 5 bases and J by 4 bases, leaving 14 bases between them. Germline assignment: CDR1 MNHEY and CDR2 SVGAGI. The chain's CDR3 is CASSLRASAYGYTF. The CDR3 region has the DNA TGTGCCAGCAGTCTCAGGGCGTCTGCCTATGGCTACACCTTC.

The chain uses TRBV5-1 and TRBJ2-3; perhaps TRBD2 as D (6 bases). This CDR3 spans 16 amino acids. The V gene lost 0 bases and the J gene lost 2 bases, with 13 bases spanning the gap. Per the germline V gene, CDR1 is SGHRS and CDR2 is YFSETQ. This chain's CDR3 is CASSLGASAITDTQYF. The CDR3 coding sequence is TGCGCCAGCAGCTTGGGGGCTAGCGCAATCACAGATACGCAGTATTTT. Full variable domain (remainder filled in from reference TRBV5-1 and TRBJ2-3): KAGVTQTPRYLIKTRGQQVTLSCSPISGHRSVSWYQQTPGQGLQFLFEYFSETQRNKGNFPGRFSGRQFSNSRSEMNVSTLELGDSALYLCASSLGASAITDTQYFGPGTRLTVL.

This sequence joins TRBV7-9 and TRBJ2-3; perhaps TRBD2 as D (5 bases). The CDR3 runs 15 residues. Germline CDR1 and CDR2: SEHNR and FQNEAQ (reference sequence). Trimming removed 5 bases from V and 0 bases from J, with 12 bases in between. In DNA, the CDR3 is TGTGCCAGCAGCACTCATAGCGATAGCACAGATACGCAGTATTTT. It is translated as CASSTHSDSTDTQYF.

The chain joins TRBV28 to TRBJ1-5, with 9 bases aligning to TRBD1. The V gene's germline CDR1 is MDHEN and CDR2 SYDVKM. This CDR3 is 15 amino acids long. The ends lost 5 bases at V and 6 bases at J; junction bases unmatched: 8. In DNA, the CDR3 is TGTGCCAGCAGTCAGCGACAGGGGGGAGCTCAGCCCCAGCATTTT. It codes for CASSQRQGGAQPQHF.

V is TRBV14 and J is TRBJ2-7; D is undetermined. From germline, CDR1 is SGHDN and CDR2 FVKESK. This CDR3 contains 13 residues. Trimming shortened V by 1 base and J by 3 bases, and 7 bases separated the two germline ends. The CDR3 DNA reads TGTGCCAGCAGCCAAGGAAGACACTACGAGCAGTACTTC. Amino acids: CASSQGRHYEQYF.

The V call is TRBV19, the J call TRBJ1-2; 12 nucleotides agree with TRBD1. The length of the CDR3 is 15 residues. Germline-derived CDR1 and CDR2 are LNHDA and SQIVND (reference sequence). With 4 bases clipped from V and 10 bases from J, the junction kept 10 bases outside the gene matches. CDR3 sequence: CASSKYPGQGAVYTF. CDR3 bases: TGTGCCAGTAGTAAATACCCGGGACAGGGGGCTGTCTACACCTTC.

The chain uses TRBV20-1 and TRBJ2-5; D not resolved. The germline V gene has CDR1 DFQATT and CDR2 SNEGSKA (reference sequence). This CDR3 comprises 10 residues. The V gene lost 5 bases and the J gene lost 5 bases, with 6 bases spanning the gap. The chain's CDR3 is CSAFLETQYF. CDR3 DNA sequence: TGCAGTGCTTTCCTCGAGACCCAGTACTTC.

The chain uses TRBV7-2 and TRBJ1-2; D is undetermined. The CDR3 loop spans 13 amino acids. The V gene lost 6 bases and the J gene lost 0 bases, with 8 bases spanning the gap. Germline loops: CDR1 SGHTA, CDR2 FQGNSA. The CDR3 sequence: CASSATSNYGYTF. The CDR3 coding sequence is TGTGCCAGCAGTGCAACTTCTAACTATGGCTACACCTTC. The whole variable domain, filled in from reference TRBV7-2 and TRBJ1-2, reads GAGVSQSPSNKVTEKGKDVELRCDPISGHTALYWYRQSLGQGLEFLIYFQGNSAPDKSGLPSDRFSAERTGGSVSTLTIQRTQQEDSAVYLCASSATSNYGYTFGSGTRLTVV.

In its sample, this clone was seen once. This chain links TRBV2 with TRBJ1-6; 8 bases match TRBD1. This CDR3 has 15 amino acids. Trimming took 4 bases from V and 5 from J; bases not matched to a gene: 4. Germline V CDR1 and CDR2: SNHLY, FYNNEI. CDR3 coding DNA: TGTGCCAGCAGTGCAAGGGACAGGAATAATTCACCCCTCCACTTT. Protein: CASSARDRNNSPLHF.

The chain combines TRBV11-3 with TRBJ1-1; a weak D match, TRBD1 (5 bases). The V gene's germline CDR1 is SGHNT and CDR2 YENEEA. V was shortened by 3 bases and J by 0 bases, with 14 bases between the two germline ends. This CDR3 has 16 amino acids. The CDR3 nucleotides are TGTGCCAGCAGCTTTGGGGGGAATAGCATGAACACTGAAGCTTTCTTT. It specifies CASSFGGNSMNTEAFF.

V gene TRBV6-1 combines with J gene TRBJ2-7; 8 bases line up with TRBD2. The V segment lost 2 bases and the J segment 2 bases; nucleotides outside the gene matches: 5. The CDR3 spans 15 residues. Germline CDR1 and CDR2: MNHNS and SASEGT. The CDR3: CASSERGLGTYEQYF. The CDR3 DNA reads as TGTGCCAGCAGTGAAAGGGGACTAGGGACCTACGAGCAGTACTTC.